The 11 T cell receptor beta chains reported below all come from one sample, sequenced in a study of T cell responses to AZD1222 COVID-19 vaccine. Sequencing was performed with immunoSEQ multiplex PCR; in TCRdb, only in-frame clones are kept and a portion is missing. This sample has over 85,000 clones, with 88% found just once. The sample consisted of peripheral blood, taken on day 0 of AZD1222 vaccination. The receptors were gathered from an adult in good health.

This chain joins TRBV4-1 and TRBJ1-2; 8 nucleotides align to TRBD1. CDR1 is MGHRA and CDR2 is YSYEKL in the germline V gene. CDR3 size: 15 residues. The V and J ends lost 1 base and 7 bases, in that order; junction bases with no gene match: 8. The CDR3 nucleotides read TGCGCCAGCAGCCAAGTTGGCAGGGGGCTTCGTGGCTACACCTTC. The encoded protein is CASSQVGRGLRGYTF.

This clone was seen a few times. The chain links TRBV10-2 to TRBJ2-1; D uncertain. V shed 6 bases and J shed 6 bases, with 12 bases lying between them. The CDR3 contains 13 residues. CDR1 is WSHSY and CDR2 is SAAADI in the germline V gene. CDR3 amino acids: CASRENWGNEQFF. CDR3 nucleotide sequence: TGCGCCAGCAGGGAAAACTGGGGCAATGAGCAGTTCTTC.

V is TRBV25-1 and J is TRBJ1-2; D unclear. CDR1 MGHDK and CDR2 SYGVNS come from the germline V gene. Trimming shortened V by 3 bases and J by 8 bases, and 25 bases separated the two germline ends. This CDR3 region has 17 residues. The CDR3 DNA sequence: TGTGCCAGCAGTGAGTCACCTATGACCTCTCCGGTCGGCGGCTACACCTTC. The encoded protein is CASSESPMTSPVGGYTF.

This clone was recorded a few times. Here the CDR3 DNA reads TGTGCCAGTAGTACAAAACAGGGGGCTAAGACCCAGTACTTC. Translating gives CASSTKQGAKTQYF. This chain joins TRBV19 and TRBJ2-5; 9 positions agree with TRBD1. Germline-derived CDR1 and CDR2 are LNHDA and SQIVND (reference sequence). The CDR3 consists of 14 residues. The V gene end was trimmed by 4 bases and the J gene end by 6 bases; junction bases not matched to a gene: 6.

This rearrangement joins TRBV3-1 (or the pseudogene TRBV3-2) to TRBJ1-1; maybe TRBD1 (5 bases). CDR1 and CDR2 (germline): LGHDT, YNNKEL (reference sequence). The CDR3 consists of 10 residues. The V and J ends lost 8 bases and 8 bases respectively, with 9 bases between them. CDR3 loop: CASGAPEAFF. In DNA form, the CDR3 reads TGTGCCAGCGGGGCCCCGGAAGCTTTCTTT.

CDR3 sequence (DNA): TGTGCCACCAGTGATTTCCAGGGGGATACGCAGTATTTT. Amino acids: CATSDFQGDTQYF. The chain has TRBV24-1 and TRBJ2-3, with D possibly matching TRBD1 (6 bases). Germline lookup yields CDR1 KGHDR and CDR2 SFDVKD. The CDR3 runs 13 residues. The V end was cut by 1 base, the J end by 6 bases, with 7 bases between.

The rearrangement uses TRBV6-1 and TRBJ2-1; D gene ambiguous. The length of the CDR3 is 16 residues. The V end lost 0 bases, the J end lost 0 bases, and 9 bases lay between the germline ends. Germline CDR1 MNHNS, CDR2 SASEGT. The CDR3: CASSEATVSSYNEQFF. The CDR3 bases are TGTGCCAGCAGTGAAGCTACGGTTAGCTCCTACAATGAGCAGTTCTTC.

The chain combines TRBV3-1 (or the pseudogene TRBV3-2) with TRBJ1-1; 9 bases align to TRBD1. Germline assignment: CDR1 LGHDT and CDR2 YNNKEL (reference sequence). Unmatched junction bases numbered 9, after V lost 3 bases and J lost 10 bases. The CDR3 loop spans 14 amino acids. This CDR3 is CASSQRDREAIAFF. The CDR3 DNA follows: TGTGCCAGCAGCCAGAGGGACAGGGAGGCCATAGCTTTCTTT.

The chain couples TRBV6-7 to TRBJ2-2, with 8 positions matching TRBD2. TRBV6-7 is an ORF, and what it does is uncertain. CDR3 size: 21 residues. V gave up 2 bases and J gave up 2 bases; unmatched junction bases: 19. CDR3 nucleotides: TGTGCCAGCAGTTACCCACCTACCTTTCAGGCGGCGGGAGGTAACACCGGGGAGCTGTTTTTT. Translating it yields CASSYPPTFQAAGGNTGELFF.

In DNA form, the CDR3 reads TGTGCCAGCAGCCCGCAACGGACTAGCGGACCGAACACCGGGGAGCTGTTTTTT. Translating gives CASSPQRTSGPNTGELFF. The chain carries TRBV7-9 and TRBJ2-2; TRBD2 matches at 10 bases. V lost 5 bases, J lost 0 bases, and 9 bases stayed unmatched. CDR1 and CDR2 (germline): SEHNR, FQNEAQ (reference sequence). This CDR3 comprises 18 residues.

V is TRBV20-1 and J is TRBJ2-7; 9 nucleotides line up with TRBD2. There are 13 residues in the CDR3. The V and J ends lost 3 bases and 3 bases, in that order; junction bases with no gene match: 3. Germline V gene lookup returns CDR1 DFQATT and CDR2 SNEGSKA (reference sequence). The CDR3 nucleotides are TGCAGTGCTAGTGCGGGGGGGAACTACGAGCAGTACTTC. It yields the protein CSASAGGNYEQYF.